The rows below give T cell receptor beta chains drawn from one sample of a study of glioma-infiltrating T cells after dendritic cell vaccination. The repertoire was sequenced with immunoSEQ multiplex PCR; TCRdb's copy has only in-frame clones and lacks some. The sample includes tens of thousands of clones, approximately 78% of them seen just once. Specimen: blood, collected before dendritic cell vaccination. All receptors derive from a human donor with glioblastoma. CDR3s include the opening cysteine and the closing phenylalanine or tryptophan. The D gene is left open where the match is weak. The listing skips clone size in some rows; elsewhere it reads once, few, many or a size class.

V,D,J,length,size,DNA,CDR3
TRBV19,.,TRBJ1-4,15,few,TGTGCCAGTAGTATCGTGGGGAGCGATAATGAAAAACTGTTTTTT,CASSIVGSDNEKLFF
TRBV2,TRBD1,TRBJ1-6,15,.,TGTGCCACTCAACAAGAGACAGGGTTTAATTCACCCCTCCACTTT,CATQQETGFNSPLHF
TRBV6-5,TRBD1,TRBJ1-5,12,.,TGTGCCACCAATCAGGGGGATCAGCCCCAGCATTTT,CATNQGDQPQHF
TRBV27,TRBD1,TRBJ2-1,15,.,TGTGCCAGCAGTTTAGGGGGACAGGTGTACAATGAGCAGTTCTTC,CASSLGGQVYNEQFF
TRBV7-9,TRBD1,TRBJ1-5,15,.,TGTGCCAGCAGCCCGACAGGGGGCGCAAATCAGCCCCAGCATTTT,CASSPTGGANQPQHF
TRBV5-1,.,TRBJ2-1,14,.,TGCGCCAGCAGCGAACTAGCTTCTTCGGATGAGCAGTTCTTC,CASSELASSDEQFF
TRBV27,.,TRBJ2-7,16,.,TGTGCCAGCAGTCCCGCAGGGCGGCCTCTCACCTACGAGCAGTACTTC,CASSPAGRPLTYEQYF
TRBV5-8,.,TRBJ2-3,17,.,TGTGCCAGCAGCTTGGTATTGGGACACCGCGGGACAGATACGCAGTATTTT,CASSLVLGHRGTDTQYF
TRBV28,TRBD1,TRBJ2-7,14,.,TGTGCCAGCAGCGAAGGACAGGGTCGTGGGGTGCAGTACTTC,CASSEGQGRGVQYF
TRBV27,.,TRBJ1-4,15,.,TGTGCCAGCAGTTTAAGTACAGGGCCTAATGAAAAACTGTTTTTT,CASSLSTGPNEKLFF
TRBV4-1,TRBD1,TRBJ2-3,19,.,TGCGCCAGCAGCCAAGAAGGCCCGGGACGAGGGGGCTCAGGAGATACGCAGTATTTT,CASSQEGPGRGGSGDTQYF
TRBV6-4,.,TRBJ2-2,14,.,TGTGCCAGCAGCCAACAGGTGAACACCGGGGAGCTGTTTTTT,CASSQQVNTGELFF
TRBV15,.,TRBJ1-1,15,once,TGTGCCACCAGCCGCGGTGGCTGGTTAAACACTGAAGCTTTCTTT,CATSRGGWLNTEAFF
TRBV10-1,TRBD2,TRBJ2-3,16,once,TGCGCCAGCAGTGACCTAGCGGGGACTCCTCCGGATACGCAGTATTTT,CASSDLAGTPPDTQYF
TRBV2,.,TRBJ2-7,14,few,TGTGCCAGCAGTGGGCAGGACAGTGCCTACGAGCAGTACTTC,CASSGQDSAYEQYF
TRBV5-4,TRBD1,TRBJ2-3,15,.,TGTGCCAGCAGTTCTCGGCAGGGGGACACAGATACGCAGTATTTT,CASSSRQGDTDTQYF
TRBV28,TRBD1,TRBJ2-1,14,.,TGTGCCAGCACCAATACAGGGGTATACAATGAGCAGTTCTTC,CASTNTGVYNEQFF
TRBV5-1,TRBD1,TRBJ1-5,15,.,TGCGCCAGCAGCTTTGGGACAGGGCGGGGGCAGCCCCAGCATTTT,CASSFGTGRGQPQHF
TRBV7-8,.,TRBJ1-5,13,.,TGTGCCAGCAGCCCGTGGAGAGGACAGCCCCAGCATTTT,CASSPWRGQPQHF
TRBV6-7,.,TRBJ2-3,12,.,TGCCCTGGGGGGGCGGGAAGAGATACGCAGTATTTT,CPGGAGRDTQYF
TRBV25-1,.,TRBJ2-7,14,.,TGTGCCAGCAACCAAGGGGCAGGGCCCTACGAGCAGTACTTC,CASNQGAGPYEQYF
TRBV19,TRBD1,TRBJ1-1,15,.,TGTGCCAGTAGTATAGCCAGACAGGGGAACACTGAAGCTTTCTTT,CASSIARQGNTEAFF
TRBV7-8,.,TRBJ2-5,11,.,TGTGCCAGCGGGGGCCCAGAGACCCAGTACTTC,CASGGPETQYF
TRBV10-3,.,TRBJ2-2,14,few,TGTGCCATCAGTGAGGAGGTGAACACCGGGGAGCTGTTTTTT,CAISEEVNTGELFF
TRBV5-1,.,TRBJ1-4,15,.,TGCGCCAGCAGCTTGGGAGGGCATACTAATGAAAAACTGTTTTTT,CASSLGGHTNEKLFF
TRBV18,.,TRBJ2-1,14,.,TGTGCCAGCTCACCCTCCGGTTCCTACAATGAGCAGTTCTTC,CASSPSGSYNEQFF
TRBV6-1,.,TRBJ2-5,14,.,TGTGCCAGCAGTGATTATCGGGGAAAGGAGACCCAGTACTTC,CASSDYRGKETQYF
TRBV15,.,TRBJ1-2,13,.,TGTGCCACCAGCCTTACAGGGCCCTATGGCTACACCTTC,CATSLTGPYGYTF